This is a list of T cell receptor beta chains from one sample in a study of CD8 T cells in ankylosing spondylitis. Using its own MiXCR run on the 5' RACE reads, TCRdb lists one record per CDR3 protein. In the table there are 700,000 to 850,000 distinct CDR3 sequences, roughly 10% of which are singletons. Sample: blood, either unsorted or a sorted T cell fraction (not recorded which). The receptors originated from a male donor with ankylosing spondylitis. CDR3s include the opening cysteine and the closing phenylalanine or tryptophan. The order of the fields is J gene, D gene, V gene, clone size, CDR3 protein, CDR3 DNA. D genes are given only for firm matches. Expanded clones are given a class, and other clones once, few, many or no size at all.

TRBJ1-1 - TRBV7-9 many CASSRPGRNTEAFF TGTGCCAGCAGCCGGCCGGGCCGGAACACTGAAGCTTTCTTT
TRBJ1-2 - TRBV11-1 many CASSLSPISFGPRQFYGYTF TGTGCCAGCAGCCTCTCCCCTATTTCCTTTGGGCCGCGACAGTTCTATGGCTACACCTTC
TRBJ2-1 TRBD1 TRBV11-2 few CASSQLIRTGTYNEQFF TGTGCCAGCAGCCAACTGATCCGGACAGGTACCTACAATGAGCAGTTCTTC
TRBJ2-5 - TRBV20-1 many CSARSGSGVYQETQYF TGCAGTGCTAGATCCGGTAGCGGAGTGTACCAAGAGACCCAGTACTTC
TRBJ2-1 - TRBV11-3 - CASSLSRPNPYNEQFF TGTGCCAGCAGCTTAAGTCGTCCCAACCCCTACAATGAGCAGTTCTTC
TRBJ1-2 - TRBV6-2/TRBV6-3 few CASSFKWNGYTF TGTGCCAGCAGTTTTAAGTGGAATGGCTACACCTTC
TRBJ1-2 TRBD1 TRBV28 - CASSGDRPGGYTF TGTGCCAGCAGTGGGGACAGGCCAGGGGGCTACACCTTC
TRBJ1-2 - TRBV20-1 many CSAPHTGGLYGYTF TGCAGTGCCCCTCATACGGGGGGGCTCTATGGCTACACCTTC
TRBJ2-2 TRBD1 TRBV5-1 - CASRGQDTGELFF TGCGCCAGCAGGGGACAGGACACCGGGGAGCTGTTTTTT
TRBJ2-5 TRBD2 TRBV12-3/TRBV12-4 - CASRELAGETQYF TGTGCCAGCAGAGAGCTAGCGGGAGAGACCCAGTACTTC
TRBJ2-7 - TRBV12-3/TRBV12-4 few CASSAITGIGEQYF TGTGCCAGCAGTGCCATTACAGGGATAGGCGAGCAGTACTTC
TRBJ1-4 TRBD1 TRBV6-2/TRBV6-3 few CASSYRTGANEKLFF TGTGCCAGCAGTTACCGGACAGGGGCTAATGAAAAACTGTTTTTT
TRBJ1-1 - TRBV4-2 - CASSQEKGTNTEAFF TGTGCCAGCAGCCAAGAGAAGGGTACGAACACTGAAGCTTTCTTT
TRBJ2-1 - TRBV12-3/TRBV12-4 - CASARKGGSRTSYNEQFF TGTGCCAGCGCTCGAAAAGGGGGGAGTCGTACTTCCTACAATGAGCAGTTCTTC
TRBJ2-5 TRBD2 TRBV7-9 - CASSSGLAGGTQYF TGTGCCAGCAGCTCGGGACTAGCGGGAGGGACCCAGTACTTC
TRBJ2-1 TRBD2 TRBV5-1 few CASASGVSYNEQFF TGCGCCAGCGCCAGCGGGGTCTCCTACAATGAGCAGTTCTTC
TRBJ1-4 TRBD1 TRBV29-1 many CSARQGGSEKLFF TGCAGCGCTCGACAGGGAGGTTCTGAAAAACTGTTTTTT
TRBJ1-2 - TRBV6-2/TRBV6-3 - CDSSYSPEIYGYTF TGTGACAGCAGTTACTCGCCGGAAATCTATGGCTACACCTTC
TRBJ1-1 - TRBV29-1 many CSVEDFSGVNTEAFF TGCAGCGTTGAAGATTTCTCCGGTGTGAACACTGAAGCTTTCTTT
TRBJ1-2 - TRBV19 many CASNYRDTRDYGYTF TGTGCCAGTAACTACCGGGACACCCGGGACTATGGCTACACCTTC
TRBJ1-3 - TRBV10-1 few CASSGNLGPGNTIYF TGCGCCAGCAGTGGGAACCTCGGACCAGGAAACACCATATATTTT
TRBJ2-3 - TRBV7-9 - CASSLVAGITDTQYF TGTGCCAGCAGCTTAGTCGCGGGGATTACAGATACGCAGTATTTT
TRBJ2-1 TRBD2 TRBV18 few CASSPYTSGSSEQFF TGTGCCAGCTCACCATACACTAGCGGGAGTAGTGAGCAGTTCTTC
TRBJ1-1 - TRBV11-2 few CASSLGRSAGRLNTEAFF TGTGCCAGCAGCTTAGGAAGGAGTGCCGGAAGATTGAACACTGAAGCTTTCTTT
TRBJ2-3 - TRBV29-1 - CSVELGLPDTQYF TGCAGCGTTGAACTGGGCCTGCCAGATACGCAGTATTTT
TRBJ1-2 TRBD1 TRBV20-1 few CSASDRGPGYGYTF TGCAGTGCTAGTGACAGGGGTCCGGGCTATGGCTACACCTTC